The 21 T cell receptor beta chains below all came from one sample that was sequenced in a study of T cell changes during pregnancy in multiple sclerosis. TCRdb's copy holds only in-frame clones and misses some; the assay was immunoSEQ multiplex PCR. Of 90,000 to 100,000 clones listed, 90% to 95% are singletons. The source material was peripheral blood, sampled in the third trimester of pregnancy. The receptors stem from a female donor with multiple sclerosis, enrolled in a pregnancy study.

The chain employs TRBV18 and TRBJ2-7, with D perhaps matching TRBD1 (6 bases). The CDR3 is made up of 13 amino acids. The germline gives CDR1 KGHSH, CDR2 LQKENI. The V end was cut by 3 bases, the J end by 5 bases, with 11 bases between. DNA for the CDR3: TGTGCCAGCTCACCCACACAGGGTAACGAGCAGTACTTC. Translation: CASSPTQGNEQYF. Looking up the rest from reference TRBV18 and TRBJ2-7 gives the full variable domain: NAGVMQNPRHLVRRRGQEARLRCSPMKGHSHVYWYRQLPEEGLKFMVYLQKENIIDESGMPKERFSAEFPKEGPSILRIQQVVRGDSAAYFCASSPTQGNEQYFGPGTRLTVT.

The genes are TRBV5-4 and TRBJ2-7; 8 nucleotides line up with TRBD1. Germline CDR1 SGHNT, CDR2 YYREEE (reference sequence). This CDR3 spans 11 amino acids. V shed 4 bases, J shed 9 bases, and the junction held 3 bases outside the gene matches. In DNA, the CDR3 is TGTGCCAGCAGCCCCGGACAGGGGCAGTACTTC. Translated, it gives CASSPGQGQYF. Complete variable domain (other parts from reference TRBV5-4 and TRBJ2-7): ETGVTQSPTHLIKTRGQQVTLRCSSQSGHNTVSWYQQALGQGPQFIFQYYREEENGRGNFPPRFSGLQFPNYSSELNVNALELDDSALYLCASSPGQGQYFGPGTRLTVT.

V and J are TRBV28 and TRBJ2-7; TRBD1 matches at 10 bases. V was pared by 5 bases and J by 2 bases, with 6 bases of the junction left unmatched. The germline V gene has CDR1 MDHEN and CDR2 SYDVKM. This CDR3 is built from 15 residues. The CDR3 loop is CASSVMTGGTYEQYF. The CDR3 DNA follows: TGTGCCAGCAGTGTGATGACAGGGGGCACCTACGAGCAGTACTTC.

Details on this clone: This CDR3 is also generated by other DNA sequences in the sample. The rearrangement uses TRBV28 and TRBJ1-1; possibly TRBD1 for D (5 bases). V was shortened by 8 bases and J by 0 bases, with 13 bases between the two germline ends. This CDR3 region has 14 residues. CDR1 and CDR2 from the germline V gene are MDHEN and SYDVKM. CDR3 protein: CASGAGPMNTEAFF. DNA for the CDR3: TGTGCCAGCGGGGCCGGGCCCATGAACACTGAAGCTTTCTTT.

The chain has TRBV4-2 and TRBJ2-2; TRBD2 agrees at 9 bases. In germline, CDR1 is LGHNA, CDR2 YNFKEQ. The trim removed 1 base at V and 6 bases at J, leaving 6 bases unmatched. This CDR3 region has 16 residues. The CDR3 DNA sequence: TGTGCCAGCAGCCAAGGGGGTAGCGGGAGTTCCGGGGAGCTGTTTTTT. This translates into CASSQGGSGSSGELFF.

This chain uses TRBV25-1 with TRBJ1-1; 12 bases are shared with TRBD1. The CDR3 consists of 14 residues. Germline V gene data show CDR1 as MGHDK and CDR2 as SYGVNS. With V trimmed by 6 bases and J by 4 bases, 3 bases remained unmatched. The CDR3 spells CASRGTGGVTEAFF. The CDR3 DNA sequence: TGTGCCAGCAGGGGGACAGGGGGCGTCACTGAAGCTTTCTTT.

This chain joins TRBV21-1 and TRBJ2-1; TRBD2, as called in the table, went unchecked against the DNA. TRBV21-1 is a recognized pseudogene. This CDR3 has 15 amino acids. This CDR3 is CASSKGASGKGEQFF. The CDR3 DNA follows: TGTGCCAGCAGCAAAGGGGCTAGCGGGAAGGGTGAGCAGTTCTTC.

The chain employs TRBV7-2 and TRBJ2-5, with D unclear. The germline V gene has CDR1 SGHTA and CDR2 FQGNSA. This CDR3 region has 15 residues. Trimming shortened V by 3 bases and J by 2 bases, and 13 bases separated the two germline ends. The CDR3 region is CASSFTRGVQETQYF. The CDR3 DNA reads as TGTGCCAGCAGCTTTACGAGAGGAGTACAAGAGACCCAGTACTTC.

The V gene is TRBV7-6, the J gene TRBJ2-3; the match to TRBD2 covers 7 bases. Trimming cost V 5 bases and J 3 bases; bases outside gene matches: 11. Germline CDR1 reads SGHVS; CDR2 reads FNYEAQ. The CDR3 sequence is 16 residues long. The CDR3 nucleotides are TGTGCCAGCAGCCCCCAGGGCGGGAGCTGGACAGATACGCAGTATTTT. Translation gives CASSPQGGSWTDTQYF.

Here the CDR3 DNA reads TGTGCCAGCAGTGAAACTTGGGCCCACGAGACCCAGTACTTC. Protein product: CASSETWAHETQYF. The gene calls are TRBV6-1 and TRBJ2-5; D remains ambiguous. V was shortened by 2 bases and J by 5 bases, with 12 bases between the two germline ends. The CDR3 runs 14 residues. From germline, CDR1 is MNHNS and CDR2 SASEGT.

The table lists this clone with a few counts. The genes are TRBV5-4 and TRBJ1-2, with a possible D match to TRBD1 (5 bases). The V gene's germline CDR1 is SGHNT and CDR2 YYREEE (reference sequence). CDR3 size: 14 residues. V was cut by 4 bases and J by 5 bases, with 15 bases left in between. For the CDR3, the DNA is TGTGCCAGCAGCACCGATCTGGGGCTTTATGGCTACACCTTC. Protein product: CASSTDLGLYGYTF.

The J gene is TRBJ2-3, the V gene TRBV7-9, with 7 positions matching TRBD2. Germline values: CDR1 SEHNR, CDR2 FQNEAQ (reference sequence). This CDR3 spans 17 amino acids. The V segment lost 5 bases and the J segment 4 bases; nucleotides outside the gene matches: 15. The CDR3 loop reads CASSQLKPGLLPDTQYF. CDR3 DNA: TGTGCCAGCAGCCAGCTTAAGCCGGGACTACTTCCAGATACGCAGTATTTT.

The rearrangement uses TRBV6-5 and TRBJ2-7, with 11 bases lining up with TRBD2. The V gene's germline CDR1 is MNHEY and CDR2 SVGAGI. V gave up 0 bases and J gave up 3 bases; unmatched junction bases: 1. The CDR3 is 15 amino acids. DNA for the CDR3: TGTGCCAGCAGTTACTCCGGGACTAGCGGCTACGAGCAGTACTTC. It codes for CASSYSGTSGYEQYF.

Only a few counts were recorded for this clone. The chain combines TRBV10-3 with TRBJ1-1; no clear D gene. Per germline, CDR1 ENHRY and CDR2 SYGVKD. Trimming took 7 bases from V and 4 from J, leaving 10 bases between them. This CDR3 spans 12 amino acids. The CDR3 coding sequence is TGTGCCATCAAGAATGGCGGCACTGAAGCTTTCTTT. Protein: CAIKNGGTEAFF.

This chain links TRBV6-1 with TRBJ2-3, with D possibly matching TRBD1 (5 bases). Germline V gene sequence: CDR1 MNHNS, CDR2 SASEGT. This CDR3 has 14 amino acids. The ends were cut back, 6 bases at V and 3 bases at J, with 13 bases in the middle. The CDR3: CASRQVQMTDTQYF. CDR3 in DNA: TGTGCCAGCAGACAGGTTCAGATGACAGATACGCAGTATTTT.

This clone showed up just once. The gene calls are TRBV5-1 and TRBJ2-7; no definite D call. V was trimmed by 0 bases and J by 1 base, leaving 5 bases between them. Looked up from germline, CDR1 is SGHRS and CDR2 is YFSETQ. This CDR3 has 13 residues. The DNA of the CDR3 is TGCGCCAGCAGCTTGGCCCGTTCCTACGAGCAGTACTTC. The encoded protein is CASSLARSYEQYF.

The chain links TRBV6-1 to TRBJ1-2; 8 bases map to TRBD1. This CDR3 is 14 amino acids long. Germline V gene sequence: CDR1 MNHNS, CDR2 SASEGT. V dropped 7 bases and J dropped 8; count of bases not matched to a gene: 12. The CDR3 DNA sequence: TGTGCCAGCAATCCGGACAGGGTGAATTTGGGCTACACCTTC. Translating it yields CASNPDRVNLGYTF.

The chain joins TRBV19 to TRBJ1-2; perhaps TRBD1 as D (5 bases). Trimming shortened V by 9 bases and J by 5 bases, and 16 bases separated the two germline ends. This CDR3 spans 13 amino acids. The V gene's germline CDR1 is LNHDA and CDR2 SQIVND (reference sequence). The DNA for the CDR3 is TGTGCCAGCAGTGAGGGGACTCGGTATGGCTACACCTTC. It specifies CASSEGTRYGYTF.

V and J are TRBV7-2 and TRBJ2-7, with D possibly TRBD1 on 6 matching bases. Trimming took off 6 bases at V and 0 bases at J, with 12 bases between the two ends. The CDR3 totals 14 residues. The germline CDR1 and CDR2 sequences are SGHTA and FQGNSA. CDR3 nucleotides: TGTGCCAGCAGATCACAGGGATACTCCTACGAGCAGTACTTC. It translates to CASRSQGYSYEQYF.

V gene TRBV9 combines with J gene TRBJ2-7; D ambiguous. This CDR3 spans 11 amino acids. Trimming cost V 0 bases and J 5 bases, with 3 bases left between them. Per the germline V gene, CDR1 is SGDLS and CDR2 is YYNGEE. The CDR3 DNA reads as TGTGCCAGCAGCGTAGGAGACGAGCAGTACTTC. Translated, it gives CASSVGDEQYF.

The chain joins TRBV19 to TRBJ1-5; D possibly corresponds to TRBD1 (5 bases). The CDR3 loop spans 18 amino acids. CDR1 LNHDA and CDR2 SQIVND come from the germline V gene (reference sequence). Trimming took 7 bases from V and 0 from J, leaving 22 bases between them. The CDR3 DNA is TGTGCCAGTACCAATCCCTTGCGGGGCGCGAATAGCAATCAGCCCCAGCATTTT. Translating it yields CASTNPLRGANSNQPQHF.